This T cell receptor (beta chain) was obtained from a study of T cell responses to AZD1222 COVID-19 vaccine. TCRdb keeps only in-frame clones here, not all; method: immunoSEQ multiplex PCR. The sample holds 250,000 to 300,000 clones, 90% to 95% seen once. Whole-study results and caveats: Recipients of two AZD1222 doses showed rising Spike-specific TCR breadth and depth.

For this clone: Its target is not known.

V was clipped by 5 bases and J by 6 bases, with 21 bases between them. Germline V gives CDR1 LNHNV, CDR2 YYDKDF (reference sequence). The CDR3 contains 16 residues. The V and J genes are TRBV15 and TRBJ2-3, with D tentatively TRBD1 (6 bases). The sequence was obtained from an adult who received the AZD1222 COVID-19 vaccine. Source: peripheral blood, taken 28 days after the second AZD1222 dose. The CDR3 protein is CATSRWASGTFDTQYF. The CDR3 nucleotides read TGTGCCACCAGCCGTTGGGCGTCCGGGACATTCGATACGCAGTATTTT. Full variable domain (outside the CDR3, taken from reference TRBV15 and TRBJ2-3): DAMVIQNPRYQVTQFGKPVTLSCSQTLNHNVMYWYQQKSSQAPKLLFHYYDKDFNNEADTPDNFQSRRPNTSFCFLDIRSPGLGDTAMYLCATSRWASGTFDTQYFGPGTRLTVL.